The rows below give T cell receptor beta chains drawn from one sample of a study of blood T cell repertoires in COVID-19. Measured with immunoSEQ multiplex PCR; TCRdb has only the in-frame clones, and not every one. The sample carries about 34,000 clones, 88% recorded once. Sequences were obtained from peripheral blood. These TCRs come from a man between 60 and 75 years old with active COVID-19. Both conserved end residues are part of each CDR3. The D gene is left open where the match is weak. Some rows have no size entry. The others give once, few or many, or a class for an expanded clone.

j_call,clone_size,v_call,d_call,cdr3_nt,cdr3_aa
TRBJ2-5,-,TRBV4-1,-,TGCGCCAGCAGCCAAGAAGATCGGGAGACCCAGTACTTC,CASSQEDRETQYF
TRBJ1-5,-,TRBV5-1,-,TGCGCCAGCAGCTTGGGCGGGACCAGCAATCAGCCCCAGCATTTT,CASSLGGTSNQPQHF
TRBJ2-5,-,TRBV2,TRBD2,TGTGCCAGCAGCGCTAGCGGGAGGTTCGAGACCCAGTACTTC,CASSASGRFETQYF
TRBJ2-1,-,TRBV10-1,TRBD2,TGCGCCAGCAGTAGGACTAGCGGAGACTACAATGAGCAGTTCTTC,CASSRTSGDYNEQFF
TRBJ1-3,-,TRBV7-2,-,TGTGCCAGCAGCTTACAGACAGTTATGAGCTCTGGAAACACCATATATTTT,CASSLQTVMSSGNTIYF
TRBJ2-2,-,TRBV5-6,TRBD2,TGTGCCAGCAGCTTAGGACTAGCGGGAGTACAGGGGGAGCTGTTTTTT,CASSLGLAGVQGELFF
TRBJ2-5,-,TRBV7-2,TRBD1,TGTGCCAGCAGCTCCGCCGGGACAGGGCGGGAGACCCAGTACTTC,CASSSAGTGRETQYF
TRBJ2-2,-,TRBV9,-,TGTGCCAGCAGCCCCCGACTAGTTGTAACGGCCGGGGAGCTGTTTTTT,CASSPRLVVTAGELFF
TRBJ2-2,-,TRBV7-7,-,TGTGCCAGCAGCTTAGCACTAGCCAACACCGGGGAGCTGTTTTTT,CASSLALANTGELFF
TRBJ2-1,-,TRBV5-3,TRBD2,TGTGCCAGAAAAACGGGAGGGGCGTTCTTC,CARKTGGAFF
TRBJ2-5,-,TRBV7-6,TRBD1,TGTGCCAGCAGCTTATCCGGGACAGGGTGGGTTGTGGAGACCCAGTACTTC,CASSLSGTGWVVETQYF
TRBJ2-7,-,TRBV3-1/TRBV3-2,-,TGTGCCAGCAGCCCGACTTCCACCTACGAGCAGTACTTC,CASSPTSTYEQYF
TRBJ2-7,few,TRBV5-5,TRBD1,TGTGCCAGCAGTCAACAGGGGGCTTACGAGCAGTACTTC,CASSQQGAYEQYF
TRBJ1-2,-,TRBV10-1,-,TGCGCCAGCAGGGGTGGAGAGAACTATGGCTACACCTTC,CASRGGENYGYTF
TRBJ1-2,few,TRBV7-9,-,TGTGCCAGCAGCCTGGCAGGGGACTATGGCTACACCTTC,CASSLAGDYGYTF
TRBJ1-2,-,TRBV6-2/TRBV6-3,-,TGTGCCAGCAGTCGACAGGACTATGGCTACACCTTC,CASSRQDYGYTF
TRBJ1-1,once,TRBV28,-,TGTGCCAGCAGTTACCCGACAGGACTGAACACTGAAGCTTTCTTT,CASSYPTGLNTEAFF
TRBJ2-7,once,TRBV20-1,TRBD2,TGCAGTGCTAGTCCTAGCGGGAAGTACGAGCAGTACTTC,CSASPSGKYEQYF
TRBJ2-1,-,TRBV19,-,TGTGCCAGTAGTTTACAGTCTTACAATGAGCAGTTCTTC,CASSLQSYNEQFF
TRBJ2-1,-,TRBV29-1,-,TGCAGCGTACTCCCCACAGGGCCGGAAGGAGTGCAGTTCTTC,CSVLPTGPEGVQFF
TRBJ2-7,-,TRBV6-2/TRBV6-3,-,TGTGCCAGCAGTCCCCATGTCCCTGAGGGCGCCGAGCAGTACTTC,CASSPHVPEGAEQYF
TRBJ2-7,-,TRBV27,TRBD2,TGTGCCAGCAGCCATGGGACTAGCGGGGAGATCTTTACCTACGAGCAGTACTTC,CASSHGTSGEIFTYEQYF
TRBJ2-1,-,TRBV11-3,TRBD2,TGTGCCAGCAGCCCGACTAGCGGGAGGGGTGAGCAGTTCTTC,CASSPTSGRGEQFF
TRBJ1-1,-,TRBV5-1,TRBD1,TGCGCCAGCAGCGTCGGGGCAGGGGGTGAAGCTTTCTTT,CASSVGAGGEAFF
TRBJ2-5,-,TRBV5-6,-,TGTGCCAGCAGCTTTACGGGGAGCGGTGGGGAGACCCAGTACTTC,CASSFTGSGGETQYF
TRBJ2-7,once,TRBV27,-,TGTGCCAGCAGTTTCCAGGGTGACTACGAGCAGTACTTC,CASSFQGDYEQYF
TRBJ2-4,once,TRBV3-1/TRBV3-2,-,TGTGCCAGCAGCCTCCGGGGTACCGAAAACATTCAGTACTTC,CASSLRGTENIQYF
TRBJ2-1,-,TRBV19,-,TGTGCCAGTAGTATGGGCAGCCATTACAATGAGCAGTTCTTC,CASSMGSHYNEQFF
TRBJ2-7,-,TRBV5-8,-,TGTGCCAGCAGCTTCGAGACTAACCGGGCCTACGAGCAGTACTTC,CASSFETNRAYEQYF
TRBJ2-6,-,TRBV6-1,-,TGTGCCAGCAGTGAATTGGGCCCAGGGTCGAGTGGGGCCAACGTCCTGACTTTC,CASSELGPGSSGANVLTF
TRBJ2-7,-,TRBV7-2,-,TGTGCCAGCAGCTTAGCTGCTGCGCGCCCCTACGAGCAGTACTTC,CASSLAAARPYEQYF
TRBJ2-2,-,TRBV7-3,TRBD2,TGTGCCAGCAGCCCGGCTAGCGGGAGAGCGAGCTCCGGGGAGCTGTTTTTT,CASSPASGRASSGELFF
TRBJ2-7,-,TRBV27,TRBD1,TGTGCCAGCAGTCAACAACAGGGGATCCGGGACGAGCAGTACTTC,CASSQQQGIRDEQYF
TRBJ2-5,-,TRBV5-1,-,TGCGCCAGCAGCTTATCAGGGTATGGGTCTAGGGAGACCCAGTACTTC,CASSLSGYGSRETQYF
TRBJ2-1,-,TRBV5-1,TRBD2,TGCGCCAGCAGCTTTGGTTATTCCGGGACTAGCTCCTACAATGAGCAGTTCTTC,CASSFGYSGTSSYNEQFF
TRBJ2-5,-,TRBV5-8,TRBD2,TGTGCCAGCAGAAAGGGACTAGCGTTTGAGACCCAGTACTTC,CASRKGLAFETQYF
TRBJ2-1,-,TRBV5-4,TRBD2,TGTGCCAGCAGCCCAGGTAGTAGCGGGAGTCTCCGAAACAATGAGCAGTTCTTC,CASSPGSSGSLRNNEQFF
TRBJ2-1,-,TRBV4-2,TRBD2,TGTGCCAGCAGCCAAGATATAGCCGGGAGGGCCGGTAATGAGCAGTTCTTC,CASSQDIAGRAGNEQFF
TRBJ1-5,-,TRBV6-5,-,TGTGCCAGCAGTTCAGACAGACCCAATCAGCCCCAGCATTTT,CASSSDRPNQPQHF
TRBJ1-2,-,TRBV28,TRBD1,TGTGCCAGCGACCGAATCGGACAGGGATCAGGCTACACCTTC,CASDRIGQGSGYTF
TRBJ2-5,-,TRBV7-2,-,TGTGCCAGCAGCTTGCAGTTCCAAGAGACCCAGTACTTC,CASSLQFQETQYF
TRBJ2-1,-,TRBV10-1,-,TGCGCCAGCAGTGAGTCGGTGGGAGCATGGGATGAGCAGTTCTTC,CASSESVGAWDEQFF
TRBJ2-1,few,TRBV7-9,-,TGTGCCAGCAGCTCCATGTTGGGGCTTCCTGGGGATGAGCAGTTCTTC,CASSSMLGLPGDEQFF
TRBJ2-1,-,TRBV5-1,-,TGCGCCAGCAGCTGGGGGAGGATTGGGGATGAGCAGTTCTTC,CASSWGRIGDEQFF